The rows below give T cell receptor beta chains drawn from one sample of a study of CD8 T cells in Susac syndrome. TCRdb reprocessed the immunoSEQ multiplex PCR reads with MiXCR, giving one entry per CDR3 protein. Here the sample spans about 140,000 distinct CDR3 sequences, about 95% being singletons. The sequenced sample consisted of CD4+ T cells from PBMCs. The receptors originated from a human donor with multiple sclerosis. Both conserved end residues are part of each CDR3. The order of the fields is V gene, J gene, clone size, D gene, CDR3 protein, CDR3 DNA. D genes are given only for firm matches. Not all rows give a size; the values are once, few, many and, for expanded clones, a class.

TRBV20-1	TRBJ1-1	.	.	CSARAQGFSTEAFF	TGCAGTGCTAGAGCGCAGGGGTTTTCCACTGAAGCTTTCTTT
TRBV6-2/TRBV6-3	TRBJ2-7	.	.	CASSTPGRISYEQYF	TGTGCCAGCAGTACTCCCGGGCGTATCTCCTACGAGCAGTACTTC
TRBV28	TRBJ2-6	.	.	CASSQALSGANVLTF	TGTGCCAGCAGTCAGGCCCTCTCTGGGGCCAACGTCCTGACTTTC
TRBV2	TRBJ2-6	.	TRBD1	CASSESATGVSGANVLTF	TGTGCCAGCAGTGAAAGCGCGACAGGGGTCTCTGGGGCCAACGTCCTGACTTTC
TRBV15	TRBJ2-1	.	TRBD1	CATRRKGARGPFF	TGTGCCACCAGGCGGAAGGGGGCGCGTGGCCCGTTCTTC
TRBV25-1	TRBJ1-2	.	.	CASSEGWDNYGYTF	TGTGCCAGCAGTGAAGGGTGGGACAACTATGGCTACACCTTC
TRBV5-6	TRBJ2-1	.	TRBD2	CASSLERGPSYNEQFF	TGTGCCAGCAGCTTGGAGCGGGGGCCCTCCTACAATGAGCAGTTCTTC
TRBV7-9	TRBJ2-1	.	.	CASSLDLAHEQFF	TGTGCCAGCAGCTTAGATCTAGCTCATGAGCAGTTCTTC
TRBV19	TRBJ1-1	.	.	CASTEGTPDFMNTEAFF	TGTGCCAGTACCGAGGGCACCCCGGACTTCATGAACACTGAAGCTTTCTTT
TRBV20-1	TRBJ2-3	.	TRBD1	CSAPNRGRSTDTQYF	TGCAGTGCACCGAACAGGGGGCGTTCCACAGATACGCAGTATTTT
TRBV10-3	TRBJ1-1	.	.	CAIGGHTNTEAFF	TGTGCCATCGGGGGACACACGAACACTGAAGCTTTCTTT
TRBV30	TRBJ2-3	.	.	CAWRAEDTQYF	TGTGCCTGGAGAGCGGAAGATACGCAGTATTTT
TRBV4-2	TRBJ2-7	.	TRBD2	CASSPRTSGTLYEQYF	TGTGCCAGCAGCCCTCGGACTAGCGGGACCCTCTACGAGCAGTACTTC
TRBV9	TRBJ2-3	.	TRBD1	CASSATGTGNTDTQYF	TGTGCCAGCAGCGCGACCGGGACAGGGAACACAGATACGCAGTATTTT
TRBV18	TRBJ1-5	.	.	CASSPDNRNQPQHF	TGTGCCAGCTCACCGGACAATCGTAATCAGCCCCAGCATTTT
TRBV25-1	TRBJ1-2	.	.	CASSDRGWSRGYTF	TGTGCCAGCAGTGACAGGGGTTGGAGTCGAGGCTACACCTTC
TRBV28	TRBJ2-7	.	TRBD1	CASRNAYRGYEQYF	TGTGCCAGCAGGAATGCCTACAGGGGCTACGAGCAGTACTTC
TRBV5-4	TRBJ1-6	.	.	CASNLKGGSPLHF	TGTGCCAGCAACCTCAAGGGGGGTTCACCCCTCCACTTT
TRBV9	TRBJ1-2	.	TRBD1	CASSAGTGTIYGYTF	TGTGCCAGCAGCGCCGGGACAGGAACGATTTATGGCTACACCTTC
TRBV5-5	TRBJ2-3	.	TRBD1	CASSLNAAGGMNTQYF	TGTGCCAGCAGCTTGAACGCGGCAGGGGGAATGAATACGCAGTATTTT
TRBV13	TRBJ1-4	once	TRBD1	CASTSGQAFNEKLFF	TGTGCCAGCACCTCCGGACAGGCATTCAATGAAAAACTGTTTTTT
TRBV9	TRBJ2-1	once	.	CASSPLASSYNEQFF	TGTGCCAGCAGCCCACTAGCAAGCTCCTACAATGAGCAGTTCTTC
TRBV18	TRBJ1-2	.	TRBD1	CASSPDTGVGYTF	TGTGCCAGCTCACCCGATACAGGGGTTGGCTACACCTTC